One sample yielded the 11 T cell receptor beta chains listed below, sequenced in a study of blood T cell repertoires in COVID-19. Clones were read by immunoSEQ multiplex PCR, and TCRdb kept only the in-frame ones, dropping some. The sample lists approximately 500,000 clones; around 90% were seen once. What was sequenced was peripheral blood. These receptors originate from a woman in her forties or fifties with COVID-19, enrolled during active disease.

The gene calls are TRBV3-1 (or the pseudogene TRBV3-2) and TRBJ2-2; 7 nucleotides align to TRBD2. Germline lookup yields CDR1 LGHDT and CDR2 YNNKEL (reference sequence). The junction had 12 bases not matched to a gene; V was cut back by 0 bases and J by 5 bases. The CDR3 totals 18 residues. As DNA, the CDR3 is TGTGCCAGCAGCCAAGAACCCCTTGGGACTACGCGGACCGGGGAGCTGTTTTTT. Its translation: CASSQEPLGTTRTGELFF.

The V call is TRBV5-1, the J call TRBJ2-1; D is possibly TRBD1 (6 bases). Trimming pared 1 base from V and 7 bases from J, leaving 15 bases between. This CDR3 has 15 amino acids. From germline, CDR1 is SGHRS and CDR2 YFSETQ. DNA of the CDR3: TGCGCCAGCAGCTTGTATCAGGGGACGGAAAATGAGCAGTTCTTC. Encoded protein: CASSLYQGTENEQFF. Drawing the rest from reference TRBV5-1 and TRBJ2-1, the complete variable domain is KAGVTQTPRYLIKTRGQQVTLSCSPISGHRSVSWYQQTPGQGLQFLFEYFSETQRNKGNFPGRFSGRQFSNSRSEMNVSTLELGDSALYLCASSLYQGTENEQFFGPGTRLTVL.

V and J are TRBV6-5 and TRBJ2-2; 9 positions match TRBD1. CDR1 and CDR2 from the germline V gene are MNHEY and SVGAGI. V was clipped by 5 bases and J by 7 bases; unmatched bases: 8. This CDR3 has 15 residues. CDR3 nucleotides: TGTGCCAGCAGTCCCCGGACAGGGGAGGTCGGGGAGCTGTTTTTT. Its protein product is CASSPRTGEVGELFF.

The chain combines TRBV27 with TRBJ1-1; D might be TRBD1 (5 bases). The ends were cut back, 5 bases at V and 5 bases at J, with 15 bases in the middle. The CDR3 has 14 amino acids. Germline V gene data show CDR1 as MNHEY and CDR2 as SMNVEV (reference sequence). The CDR3 region is CASSLLPQGTEAFF. The CDR3 bases are TGTGCCAGCAGTCTACTCCCTCAGGGAACTGAAGCTTTCTTT.

This sequence joins TRBV5-1 and TRBJ1-2; 8 nucleotides align to TRBD1. The CDR3 consists of 15 residues. The germline gives CDR1 SGHRS, CDR2 YFSETQ. The trim removed 5 bases at V and 4 bases at J, leaving 10 bases unmatched. The CDR3 spells CASRTDRGRGYGYTF. CDR3 coding DNA: TGCGCCAGCAGAACCGACAGGGGAAGGGGCTATGGCTACACCTTC.

The genes are TRBV7-2 and TRBJ2-1, with D tentatively TRBD1 (6 bases). From germline, CDR1 is SGHTA and CDR2 FQGNSA. V lost 1 base, J lost 15 bases, and 25 bases lay in between. CDR3 length equals 16 residues. CDR3 amino acids: CASSLVGRGLTPGPFF. In nucleotides, the CDR3 is TGTGCCAGCAGCTTAGTTGGCAGGGGATTGACCCCGGGTCCGTTCTTC.

This chain connects TRBV27 to TRBJ2-7; TRBD2 might be the D (5 bases). CDR3 length: 16 residues. Trimming removed 4 bases from V and 2 bases from J, with 18 bases in between. The germline V gene has CDR1 MNHEY and CDR2 SMNVEV (reference sequence). CDR3 residues: CASSSNTGYSTYEQYF. CDR3 coding DNA: TGTGCCAGCAGTTCAAACACGGGATACTCTACCTACGAGCAGTACTTC.

This clone was seen a handful of times. This sample also contains other DNA sequences that code for the same CDR3. V and J are TRBV19 and TRBJ1-1; no reliable D call. Trimming took off 6 bases at V and 2 bases at J, with 10 bases between the two ends. Germline values: CDR1 LNHDA, CDR2 SQIVND (reference sequence). The CDR3 spans 13 residues. The CDR3 nucleotides read TGTGCCAGTAGCTCCACGGTCAACACTGAAGCTTTCTTT. This encodes CASSSTVNTEAFF. The variable domain in full, with the rest retrieved from reference TRBV19 and TRBJ1-1, is DGGITQSPKYLFRKEGQNVTLSCEQNLNHDAMYWYRQDPGQGLRLIYYSQIVNDFQKGDIAEGYSVSREKKESFPLTVTSAQKNPTAFYLCASSSTVNTEAFFGQGTRLTVV.

The chain uses TRBV5-1 and TRBJ2-7, with 9 bases aligning to TRBD1. CDR1 and CDR2 (germline): SGHRS, YFSETQ. The length of the CDR3 is 16 residues. Trimming took 4 bases from V and 1 from J; bases not matched to a gene: 9. The CDR3 DNA reads as TGCGCCAGCAGCGTGGCCGGGACAGGGAGTTCCTACGAGCAGTACTTC. This gives the protein CASSVAGTGSSYEQYF.

This sequence joins TRBV30 and TRBJ1-2; D unclear. Germline V gene data show CDR1 as GTSNPN and CDR2 as SVGIG (reference sequence). The CDR3 is 13 residues long. Between the trimmed V and J ends, which lost 6 bases and 2 bases, there was a span of 13 bases. The DNA for the CDR3 is TGTGCCTGTGATACCGACAAGAACTATGGCTACACCTTC. It codes for CACDTDKNYGYTF. Filled out from reference TRBV30 and TRBJ1-2, the complete variable domain reads SQTIHQWPATLVQPVGSPLSLECTVEGTSNPNLYWYRQAAGRGLQLLFYSVGIGQISSEVPQNLSASRPQDRQFILSSKKLLLSDSGFYLCACDTDKNYGYTFGSGTRLTVV.

This clone was seen only a few times. The chain has TRBV28 and TRBJ1-2; no clear D gene. CDR1 and CDR2 (germline): MDHEN, SYDVKM. The CDR3 is 13 amino acids. Trimming cost V 6 bases and J 2 bases, with 10 bases left between them. The CDR3 coding sequence is TGTGCCAGCAGACCCACGGTGAACTATGGCTACACCTTC. Translated, it gives CASRPTVNYGYTF.